This T cell receptor (beta chain) was captured by sequencing in a study of shared clonotypes between healthy human individuals. As for the study in general: Each donor had three CD4 naive, three CD4 memory, two CD8 naive and one CD8 memory plate.

The ends were cut back, 0 bases at V and 2 bases at J, with 10 bases in the middle. Per germline, CDR1 LNHDA and CDR2 SQIVND (reference sequence). The CDR3 runs to 15 residues. Assay used: immunoSEQ multiplex PCR; TCRdb lists only in-frame clones, some missing. The sample consists of about 640,000 clones, 72% of them appearing once. Whole-study findings and limits: Clonotype sharing across donors was expected to vary with sequencing depth. The generation probabilities recorded for non-shared clonotypes fell below those of clonotypes shared by all four donors.

Points on this clone: Its antigen is unidentified.

Into CD45RA+ naive and CD45RA-negative memory subsets, the CD4+ cells were split. Sequencing input: memory CD4+ T cells sorted from blood. Subset meaning: CD45RA-negative fraction. This receptor was identified in a young woman in good health. This chain links TRBV19 with TRBJ1-1; D perhaps matches TRBD1 (6 bases). The CDR3 DNA reads TGTGCCAGTAGTATAGAAGGGGGAGCTAACACTGAAGCTTTCTTT. Amino acids: CASSIEGGANTEAFF.